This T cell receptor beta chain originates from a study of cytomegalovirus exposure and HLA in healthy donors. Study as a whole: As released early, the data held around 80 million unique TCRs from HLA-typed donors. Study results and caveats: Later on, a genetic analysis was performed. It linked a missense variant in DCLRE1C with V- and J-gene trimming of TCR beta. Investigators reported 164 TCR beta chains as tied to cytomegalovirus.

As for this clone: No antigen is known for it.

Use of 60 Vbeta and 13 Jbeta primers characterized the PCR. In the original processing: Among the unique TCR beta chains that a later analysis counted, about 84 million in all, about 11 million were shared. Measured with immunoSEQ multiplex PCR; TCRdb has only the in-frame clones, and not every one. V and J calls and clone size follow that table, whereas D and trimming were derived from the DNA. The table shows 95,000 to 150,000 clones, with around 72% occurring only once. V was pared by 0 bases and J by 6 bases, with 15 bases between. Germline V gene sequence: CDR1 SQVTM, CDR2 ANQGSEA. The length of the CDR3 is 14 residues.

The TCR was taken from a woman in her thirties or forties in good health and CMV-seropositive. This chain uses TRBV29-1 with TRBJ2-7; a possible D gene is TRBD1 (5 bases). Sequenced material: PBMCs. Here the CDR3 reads CSVEDPAGWSEQYF. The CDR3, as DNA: TGCAGCGTTGAAGATCCCGCAGGGTGGAGCGAGCAGTACTTC.